The source of this T cell receptor (beta chain) is a study of early stage breast cancer tumors. Using immunoSEQ multiplex PCR, the repertoire was profiled, and TCRdb retains in-frame clones only, with some absent. The sample has tens of thousands of clones, approximately 78% seen once; the top ten hold around 3.4%. The CDR3 has 15 residues. CDR1 is SSHAT and CDR2 is FNYEAQ in the germline V gene (reference sequence). With regard to this clone: The germline gene is not matched at one end of the junction; a read error may be the cause.

Sequenced: blood. V is TRBV7-7 and J is TRBJ2-5; TRBD2 matches 7 bases. This receptor was taken from a person in their 40s with breast cancer. The CDR3 sequence: CASSPGSGLQETQYF. In nucleotides, the CDR3 is TGTGCTAGCAGCCCCGGTAGCGGGCTCCAAGAGACCCAGTACTTC.